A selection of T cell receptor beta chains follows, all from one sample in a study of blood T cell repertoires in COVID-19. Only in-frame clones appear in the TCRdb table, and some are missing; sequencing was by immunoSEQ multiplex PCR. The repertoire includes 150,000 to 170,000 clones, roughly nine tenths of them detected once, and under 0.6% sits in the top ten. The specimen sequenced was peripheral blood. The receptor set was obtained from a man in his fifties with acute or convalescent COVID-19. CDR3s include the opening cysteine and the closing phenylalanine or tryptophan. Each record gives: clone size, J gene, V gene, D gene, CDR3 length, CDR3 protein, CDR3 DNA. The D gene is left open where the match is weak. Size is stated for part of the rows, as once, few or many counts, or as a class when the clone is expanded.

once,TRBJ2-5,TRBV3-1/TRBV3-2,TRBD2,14,CASSPSGTTETQYF,TGTGCCAGCAGCCCCAGCGGGACCACAGAGACCCAGTACTTC
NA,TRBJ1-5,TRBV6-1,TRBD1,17,CASSGLSGTGGDQPQHF,TGTGCCAGCAGTGGGCTTTCCGGGACAGGGGGCGATCAGCCCCAGCATTTT
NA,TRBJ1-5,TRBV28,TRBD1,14,CASSAGGINQPQHF,TGTGCCAGCAGTGCAGGGGGCATCAATCAGCCCCAGCATTTT
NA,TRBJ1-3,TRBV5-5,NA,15,CASSLALGVGNTIYF,TGTGCCAGCAGCTTGGCCCTAGGGGTTGGAAACACCATATATTTT
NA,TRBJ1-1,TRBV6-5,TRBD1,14,CASTPGQGNTEAFF,TGTGCCAGCACCCCGGGACAGGGGAACACTGAAGCTTTCTTT
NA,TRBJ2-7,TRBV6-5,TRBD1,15,CASSYRDRGSYEQYF,TGTGCCAGCAGTTACCGGGACAGGGGATCCTACGAGCAGTACTTC
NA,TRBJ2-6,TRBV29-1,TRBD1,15,CSVWDRDSGANVLTF,TGCAGCGTTTGGGACAGGGATTCTGGGGCCAACGTCCTGACTTTC
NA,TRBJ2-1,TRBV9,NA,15,CASSVDRAFDNEQFF,TGTGCCAGCAGCGTAGACAGGGCTTTCGACAATGAGCAGTTCTTC
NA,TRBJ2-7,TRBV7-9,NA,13,CASNSPGVVEQYF,TGTGCCAGCAACTCCCCGGGAGTAGTCGAGCAGTACTTC
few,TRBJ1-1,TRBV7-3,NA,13,CASSQGARTEAFF,TGTGCCAGCAGCCAAGGGGCTCGCACTGAAGCTTTCTTT
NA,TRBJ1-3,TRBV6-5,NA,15,CASTRSRRAGNTIYF,TGTGCCAGCACCCGATCACGGAGGGCTGGAAACACCATATATTTT
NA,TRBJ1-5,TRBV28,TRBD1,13,CASRTGWNQPQHF,TGTGCCAGCCGGACAGGGTGGAACCAGCCCCAGCATTTT
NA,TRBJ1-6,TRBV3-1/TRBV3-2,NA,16,CASSDRDTGYNSPLHF,TGTGCCAGCAGCGACCGGGACACCGGGTATAATTCACCCCTCCACTTT
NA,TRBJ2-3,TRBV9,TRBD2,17,CASSSSGRGISTDTQYF,TGTGCCAGCAGTTCGTCCGGGCGGGGGATTAGCACAGATACGCAGTATTTT
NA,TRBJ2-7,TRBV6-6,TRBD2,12,CASTPGGDEQYF,TGTGCCAGCACCCCGGGGGGGGACGAGCAGTACTTC
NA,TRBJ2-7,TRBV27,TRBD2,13,CASSLSGRYEQYF,TGTGCCAGCAGTTTAAGCGGGAGGTACGAGCAGTACTTC
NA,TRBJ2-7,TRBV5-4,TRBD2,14,CASRGPGTNYEQYF,TGTGCCAGCAGGGGACCCGGGACTAACTACGAGCAGTACTTC
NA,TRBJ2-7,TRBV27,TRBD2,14,CASNPLAGPPEQYF,TGTGCCAGCAATCCGTTAGCGGGACCCCCCGAGCAGTACTTC
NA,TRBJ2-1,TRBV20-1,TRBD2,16,CSASKPGTSARNEQFF,TGCAGTGCTAGTAAACCAGGGACTAGCGCTAGGAATGAGCAGTTCTTC
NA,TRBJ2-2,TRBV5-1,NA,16,CASSLTARGNTGELFF,TGCGCCAGCAGCTTAACGGCCAGGGGAAACACCGGGGAGCTGTTTTTT
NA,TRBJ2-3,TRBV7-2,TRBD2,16,CASSLVSGRAVDTQYF,TGTGCCAGCAGCTTAGTTAGCGGGAGGGCCGTTGATACGCAGTATTTT
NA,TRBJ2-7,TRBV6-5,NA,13,CASRGGALREQYF,TGTGCCAGCAGAGGGGGGGCCCTGCGCGAGCAGTACTTC
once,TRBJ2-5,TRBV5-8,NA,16,CASSSGDGFSQETQYF,TGTGCCAGCAGCTCCGGAGATGGGTTTAGCCAAGAGACCCAGTACTTC
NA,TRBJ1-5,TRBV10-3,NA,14,CAISAGEAGQPQHF,TGTGCCATCAGTGCGGGGGAAGCCGGTCAGCCCCAGCATTTT
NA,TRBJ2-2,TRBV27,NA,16,CASSQASGGGTGELFF,TGTGCCAGCAGTCAGGCTAGCGGAGGGGGTACCGGGGAGCTGTTTTTT
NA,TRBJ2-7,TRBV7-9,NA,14,CASSPRDNNYEQYF,TGTGCCAGCAGCCCCCGGGACAACAACTACGAGCAGTACTTC
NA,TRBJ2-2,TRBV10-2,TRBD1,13,CASHGQGAGELFF,TGCGCCAGCCATGGACAGGGGGCCGGGGAGCTGTTTTTT
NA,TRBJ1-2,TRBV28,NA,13,CASSLPPGVGYTF,TGTGCCAGCAGTTTGCCCCCGGGGGTTGGCTACACCTTC
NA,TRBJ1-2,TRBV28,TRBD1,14,CASSRLDRDYGYTF,TGTGCCAGCAGTCGACTTGACAGGGACTATGGCTACACCTTC
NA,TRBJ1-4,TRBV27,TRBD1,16,CASSLGRGSTNEKLFF,TGTGCCAGCAGTTTGGGCAGGGGGTCAACTAATGAAAAACTGTTTTTT
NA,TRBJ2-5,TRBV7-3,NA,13,CASSRQDQETQYF,TGTGCCAGCAGTAGACAGGACCAAGAGACCCAGTACTTC
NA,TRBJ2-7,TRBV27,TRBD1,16,CASSRAGTGVSYEQYF,TGTGCCAGCAGCCGCGCCGGGACAGGAGTCTCCTACGAGCAGTACTTC
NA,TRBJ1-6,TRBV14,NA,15,CASSHLDGGHSPLHF,TGTGCCAGCAGCCACTTGGACGGGGGGCATTCACCCCTCCACTTT
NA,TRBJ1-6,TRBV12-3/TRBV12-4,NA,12,CASSLGRRELHF,TGTGCCAGCAGTTTAGGGCGGAGGGAACTCCACTTT
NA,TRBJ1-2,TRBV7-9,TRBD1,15,CASTKGGTGFDGYTF,TGTGCCAGCACCAAGGGGGGGACAGGGTTTGATGGCTACACCTTC
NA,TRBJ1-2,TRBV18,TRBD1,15,CASSPPGTELSGYTF,TGTGCCAGCTCACCACCCGGGACAGAACTGTCTGGCTACACCTTC
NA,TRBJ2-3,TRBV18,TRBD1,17,CASSPPGQVSGERKQYF,TGTGCCAGCTCACCACCGGGACAGGTGTCCGGTGAACGTAAGCAGTATTTT
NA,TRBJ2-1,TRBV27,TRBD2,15,CASSRTSGSYNEQFF,TGTGCCAGCAGTCGGACTAGCGGTTCCTACAATGAGCAGTTCTTC
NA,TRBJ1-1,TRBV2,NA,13,CASSATWNTEAFF,TGTGCCAGCAGTGCGACTTGGAACACTGAAGCTTTCTTT
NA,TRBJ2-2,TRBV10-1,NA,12,CASSFQTGELFF,TGCGCCAGCAGTTTTCAAACCGGGGAGCTGTTTTTT
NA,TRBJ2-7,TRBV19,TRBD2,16,CASSPTYSGSSYEQYF,TGTGCCAGTAGTCCAACTTACAGCGGGAGCTCCTACGAGCAGTACTTC
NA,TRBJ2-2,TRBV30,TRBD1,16,CAWSTPDRMGTGELFF,TGTGCCTGGAGTACCCCGGACAGGATGGGAACCGGGGAGCTGTTTTTT
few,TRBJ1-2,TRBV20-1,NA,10,CSAGRGGYTF,TGCAGTGCTGGGAGGGGGGGCTACACCTTC
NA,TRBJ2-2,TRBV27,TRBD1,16,CASSSTGTANTGELFF,TGTGCCAGCAGTTCCACTGGGACAGCGAACACCGGGGAGCTGTTTTTT
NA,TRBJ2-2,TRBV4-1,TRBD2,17,CASSLTGTSGRDGELFF,TGCGCCAGCAGCCTTACCGGGACTAGCGGGAGGGACGGGGAGCTGTTTTTT
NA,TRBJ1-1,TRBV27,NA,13,CASSLSLARGAFF,TGTGCCAGCAGTTTATCGTTGGCTAGGGGGGCTTTCTTT
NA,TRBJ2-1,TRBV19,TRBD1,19,CASTPGTGTRKRRFYEQFF,TGTGCCAGTACACCGGGGACAGGGACCCGAAAACGCCGTTTCTATGAGCAGTTCTTC
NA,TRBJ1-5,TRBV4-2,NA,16,CASSPGERGRGQPQHF,TGTGCCAGCAGCCCAGGAGAGAGGGGGAGAGGTCAGCCCCAGCATTTT
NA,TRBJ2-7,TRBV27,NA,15,CASSLGGSTSREQYF,TGTGCCAGCAGTTTAGGGGGCTCAACGAGTCGGGAGCAGTACTTC
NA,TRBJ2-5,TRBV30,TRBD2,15,CAWSGSAGAGRSQYF,TGTGCCTGGAGTGGTTCGGCGGGAGCCGGGAGGTCCCAGTACTTC
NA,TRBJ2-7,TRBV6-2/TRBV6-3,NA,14,CASSREGGRYEQYF,TGTGCCAGCAGTCGAGAAGGGGGACGGTACGAGCAGTACTTC
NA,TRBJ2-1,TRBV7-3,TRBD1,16,CASSLSPQGAFNEQFF,TGTGCCAGCAGCTTAAGTCCCCAGGGGGCGTTCAATGAGCAGTTCTTC
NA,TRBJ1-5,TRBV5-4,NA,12,CASSLLNQPQHF,TGTGCCAGCAGCCTTCTAAATCAGCCCCAGCATTTT
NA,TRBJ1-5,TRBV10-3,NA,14,CAINQGGGNQPQHF,TGTGCCATCAATCAGGGTGGCGGCAATCAGCCCCAGCATTTT
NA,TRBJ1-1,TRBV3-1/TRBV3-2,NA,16,CASRSSGYPSNTEAFF,TGTGCCAGCAGATCATCGGGGTATCCCTCGAACACTGAAGCTTTCTTT
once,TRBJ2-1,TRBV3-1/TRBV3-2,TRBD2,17,CASSQDAQRGLYNEQFF,TGTGCCAGCAGCCAAGATGCGCAGCGGGGTCTCTACAATGAGCAGTTCTTC
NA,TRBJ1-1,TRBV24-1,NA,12,CATSDAGTEAFF,TGTGCCACCAGTGATGCAGGGACTGAAGCTTTCTTT
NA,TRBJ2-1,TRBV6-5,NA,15,CASTIQASSYNEQFF,TGTGCCAGCACTATACAGGCTAGCTCCTACAATGAGCAGTTCTTC
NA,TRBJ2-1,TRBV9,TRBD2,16,CASSVTTSGSYNEQFF,TGTGCCAGCAGCGTCACGACTAGCGGCTCCTACAATGAGCAGTTCTTC
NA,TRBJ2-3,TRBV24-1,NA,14,CATSDGAGVNTQYF,TGTGCCACCAGTGATGGAGCTGGCGTGAATACGCAGTATTTT